This T cell receptor beta chain was retrieved from a study of CD8 T cells in ankylosing spondylitis. The trim removed 6 bases at V and 0 bases at J, leaving 2 bases unmatched. The CDR3 is made up of 15 amino acids. From germline, CDR1 is KGHDR and CDR2 SFDVKD. Notes on the study in general: Reportedly, significant enrichment of disease-linked clones occurred in matched ankylosing spondylitis synovial fluid. For ankylosing spondylitis blood, a TCR beta motif of 7 or 8 highly homologous variants appeared characteristic.

Details on this clonotype: Its antigen is as yet unknown.

Researchers built TCR beta libraries using quantitative 5'-RACE with molecular barcodes. From the 5' RACE reads, TCRdb called clonotypes with MiXCR, one entry per CDR3 protein. Of more than 150,000 distinct CDR3 sequences listed, about 18% are singletons. V and J are TRBV24-1 and TRBJ2-1; 9 bases align to TRBD2. Source material: blood, either unsorted or a sorted T cell fraction (not recorded which). The clonotype comes from a male donor aged 5-29 years with ankylosing spondylitis or in good health (not recorded which). The CDR3 sequence is CATSKREDSYNEQFF. DNA of the CDR3: TGTGCCACCAGTAAGCGGGAGGACTCCTACAATGAGCAGTTCTTC.